The 8 T cell receptor beta chains below all came from one sample that was sequenced in a study of blood T cell repertoires in COVID-19. Sequencing used immunoSEQ multiplex PCR; TCRdb keeps in-frame clones, though not all of them. The sample has about 140,000 clones; 84% are singletons. Sequencing input: peripheral blood. The receptors stem from a man aged 25-40 years with COVID-19, enrolled during active disease.

This chain connects TRBV10-1 to TRBJ2-1; D may be TRBD1 (6 bases). V lost 4 bases, J lost 6 bases, and 19 bases lay in between. This CDR3 has 16 residues. Germline assignment: CDR1 WNHNN and CDR2 SYGVQD (reference sequence). CDR3 DNA sequence: TGCGCCAGCAGTGCCACGGACAGCCCTCGGGTCAATGAGCAGTTCTTC. Translation gives CASSATDSPRVNEQFF.

The chain has TRBV19 and TRBJ2-7, with 12 positions matching TRBD2. Germline V lookup: CDR1 LNHDA, CDR2 SQIVND (reference sequence). This CDR3 has 13 residues. V shed 7 bases, J shed 7 bases, and the junction held 5 bases outside the gene matches. In nucleotides, the CDR3 is TGTGCCAGTACTAGCGGGAGGGCCCGGGAGCAGTACTTC. It yields the protein CASTSGRAREQYF.

This sequence joins TRBV27 and TRBJ2-7; 9 bases match TRBD1. The V and J ends lost 3 bases and 5 bases, in that order; junction bases with no gene match: 11. Germline V gene lookup returns CDR1 MNHEY and CDR2 SMNVEV (reference sequence). The CDR3 runs 16 residues. CDR3 protein: CASSFLDRGRPNEQYF. In DNA, the CDR3 is TGTGCCAGCAGTTTCCTGGACAGGGGCCGTCCCAACGAGCAGTACTTC.

The V gene is TRBV28, the J gene TRBJ1-4; 8 bases fit TRBD1. Germline loops: CDR1 MDHEN, CDR2 SYDVKM. With V trimmed by 7 bases and J by 7 bases, 8 bases remained unmatched. This CDR3 has 14 residues. DNA for the CDR3: TGTGCCAGCATTAACACAGGGGGGGCTGAAAAACTGTTTTTT. This sequence encodes CASINTGGAEKLFF. Looking up the rest from reference TRBV28 and TRBJ1-4 gives the full variable domain: DVKVTQSSRYLVKRTGEKVFLECVQDMDHENMFWYRQDPGLGLRLIYFSYDVKMKEKGDIPEGYSVSREKKERFSLILESASTNQTSMYLCASINTGGAEKLFFGSGTQLSVL.

The chain links TRBV10-3 to TRBJ2-5, with a possible D match to TRBD2 (5 bases). Germline V gives CDR1 ENHRY, CDR2 SYGVKD. Trimming shortened V by 3 bases and J by 5 bases, and 10 bases separated the two germline ends. The CDR3 totals 13 residues. The CDR3 DNA reads TGTGCCATCAGTGACGGGGTGGGGGAGACCCAGTACTTC. Its protein is CAISDGVGETQYF.

J is TRBJ1-2 and V is TRBV7-2; the match to TRBD1 covers 9 bases. The CDR3 has 14 amino acids. V lost 5 bases to trimming and J lost 8 bases; unmatched junction nucleotides: 9. The germline V gene encodes CDR1 SGHTA and CDR2 FQGNSA. CDR3 bases: TGTGCCAGCAGCATAGGGACAGGGTCCCGCGGCTACACCTTC. The encoded protein is CASSIGTGSRGYTF.

This clone was seen a handful of times. V gene TRBV7-8 combines with J gene TRBJ2-3, with TRBD2 as a possible D gene (6 bases). Looked up from germline, CDR1 is SGHVS and CDR2 is FQNEAQ. The CDR3 has 15 amino acids. Trimming cost V 1 base and J 2 bases, with 10 bases left between them. DNA for the CDR3: TGTGCCAGCAGCTTAGAGGGAGGCCCCACAGATACGCAGTATTTT. This encodes CASSLEGGPTDTQYF. The whole variable domain, remainder taken from reference TRBV7-8 and TRBJ2-3, is GAGVSQSPRYKVAKRGQDVALRCDPISGHVSLFWYQQALGQGPEFLTYFQNEAQLDKSGLPSDRFFAERPEGSVSTLKIQRTQQEDSAVYLCASSLEGGPTDTQYFGPGTRLTVL.

The chain's CDR3 is CASGTQNTGELFF. CDR3 bases: TGTGCCAGCGGGACACAAAACACCGGGGAGCTGTTTTTT. The rearrangement links TRBV6-5 to TRBJ2-2, with a tentative D call TRBD1 (6 bases). V was trimmed by 8 bases and J by 2 bases, leaving 9 bases between them. The CDR3 runs to 13 residues. The germline gives CDR1 MNHEY, CDR2 SVGAGI.